This T cell receptor beta chain stems from a study of beta chain features in type 1 diabetes. The study reverse transcribed the entire isolated RNA, so it sequenced expressed TCRB transcripts. Repertoires were generated with immunoSEQ multiplex PCR, while TCRdb's copy carries only in-frame clones and drops some. Of over 700,000 clones in the sample, about 17% are singletons; the top ten hold around 0.02%. Concerning this clone: The antigen remains undetermined.

Study conclusions and caveats: Comparison showed that naive, central memory and Treg TCRB repertoires appeared more similar among patients than among healthy donors. The study found moderately but significantly shorter TCRB CDR3s in all four CD4+ subsets of Type 1 diabetes patients.

The V gene's germline CDR1 is LGHNA and CDR2 YNFKEQ. V lost 5 bases and J lost 8, with 16 bases in between. The CDR3 sequence is 14 residues long. The TCR comes from a woman aged 18-35 years in good health. Sequencing was performed on naive CD4+ T cells from blood. The chain uses TRBV4-2 and TRBJ1-5; a possible D gene is TRBD1 (6 bases). CDR3 DNA: TGTGCCAGCAGCTACACGACAGGTGCTAAGCCCCAGCATTTT. Translated, it gives CASSYTTGAKPQHF.